This T cell receptor beta chain was sequenced in a study of human thymus T cells. The study's findings and limits: Apparent bias marked the V and J gene usage of thymic and blood repertoires. Related reports documented highly overlapping thymic repertoires among unrelated individuals.

This table comes from immunoSEQ multiplex PCR, and its TCRdb copy is limited to in-frame clones, with some not included. The profile shows some 80,000 clones, 95% to 98% of them singletons. CDR1 and CDR2 (germline): MNHNS, SASEGT. Trimming removed 3 bases at V and 1 base at J, with 10 bases between. The CDR3 spans 14 residues. Resected material from corrective heart surgery provided the thymus tissue analysed. The sample donors, healthy Finnish infants, were having corrective surgery for congenital heart defects. About this clone itself: Its antigen is unidentified.

This clonotype was obtained from a boy under two years old with a congenital heart defect but otherwise immunologically healthy. Sequencing input: thymus tissue. This chain uses TRBV6-1 with TRBJ2-7, with a weak D call TRBD1 (6 bases). The CDR3 DNA reads as TGTGCCAGCAGTGACCCGGGACATTCCTACGAGCAGTACTTC. It specifies CASSDPGHSYEQYF.